The clone carrying this TCR beta chain was counted ten times or more. Antigen specificity is unknown. This CDR3 is built from 16 residues. Germline trimming cut 0 bases from V and 1 base from J; bases unmatched to any gene: 6. Germline CDR1 SGDLS, CDR2 YYNGEE. The data stem from a study of neurological immune-mediated disorders. Study-wide findings and caveats: HTLV-1-associated myelopathy led in TCR clonal expansion, while multiple sclerosis ranked lowest, below healthy controls.

In TCRdb, the 5' RACE reads were re-called with MiXCR into one record per CDR3 protein. This table holds roughly 89,000 distinct CDR3 sequences, 2% to 3% found once. This receptor was obtained from a woman aged 25 to 39 with multiple sclerosis. The sample was PBMCs. The chain joins TRBV9 to TRBJ1-1; 7 bases fit TRBD1. For the CDR3, the DNA is TGTGCCAGCAGCGTAGCCGGGGGACAGTCGAACACTGAAGCTTTCTTT. Translation gives CASSVAGGQSNTEAFF.